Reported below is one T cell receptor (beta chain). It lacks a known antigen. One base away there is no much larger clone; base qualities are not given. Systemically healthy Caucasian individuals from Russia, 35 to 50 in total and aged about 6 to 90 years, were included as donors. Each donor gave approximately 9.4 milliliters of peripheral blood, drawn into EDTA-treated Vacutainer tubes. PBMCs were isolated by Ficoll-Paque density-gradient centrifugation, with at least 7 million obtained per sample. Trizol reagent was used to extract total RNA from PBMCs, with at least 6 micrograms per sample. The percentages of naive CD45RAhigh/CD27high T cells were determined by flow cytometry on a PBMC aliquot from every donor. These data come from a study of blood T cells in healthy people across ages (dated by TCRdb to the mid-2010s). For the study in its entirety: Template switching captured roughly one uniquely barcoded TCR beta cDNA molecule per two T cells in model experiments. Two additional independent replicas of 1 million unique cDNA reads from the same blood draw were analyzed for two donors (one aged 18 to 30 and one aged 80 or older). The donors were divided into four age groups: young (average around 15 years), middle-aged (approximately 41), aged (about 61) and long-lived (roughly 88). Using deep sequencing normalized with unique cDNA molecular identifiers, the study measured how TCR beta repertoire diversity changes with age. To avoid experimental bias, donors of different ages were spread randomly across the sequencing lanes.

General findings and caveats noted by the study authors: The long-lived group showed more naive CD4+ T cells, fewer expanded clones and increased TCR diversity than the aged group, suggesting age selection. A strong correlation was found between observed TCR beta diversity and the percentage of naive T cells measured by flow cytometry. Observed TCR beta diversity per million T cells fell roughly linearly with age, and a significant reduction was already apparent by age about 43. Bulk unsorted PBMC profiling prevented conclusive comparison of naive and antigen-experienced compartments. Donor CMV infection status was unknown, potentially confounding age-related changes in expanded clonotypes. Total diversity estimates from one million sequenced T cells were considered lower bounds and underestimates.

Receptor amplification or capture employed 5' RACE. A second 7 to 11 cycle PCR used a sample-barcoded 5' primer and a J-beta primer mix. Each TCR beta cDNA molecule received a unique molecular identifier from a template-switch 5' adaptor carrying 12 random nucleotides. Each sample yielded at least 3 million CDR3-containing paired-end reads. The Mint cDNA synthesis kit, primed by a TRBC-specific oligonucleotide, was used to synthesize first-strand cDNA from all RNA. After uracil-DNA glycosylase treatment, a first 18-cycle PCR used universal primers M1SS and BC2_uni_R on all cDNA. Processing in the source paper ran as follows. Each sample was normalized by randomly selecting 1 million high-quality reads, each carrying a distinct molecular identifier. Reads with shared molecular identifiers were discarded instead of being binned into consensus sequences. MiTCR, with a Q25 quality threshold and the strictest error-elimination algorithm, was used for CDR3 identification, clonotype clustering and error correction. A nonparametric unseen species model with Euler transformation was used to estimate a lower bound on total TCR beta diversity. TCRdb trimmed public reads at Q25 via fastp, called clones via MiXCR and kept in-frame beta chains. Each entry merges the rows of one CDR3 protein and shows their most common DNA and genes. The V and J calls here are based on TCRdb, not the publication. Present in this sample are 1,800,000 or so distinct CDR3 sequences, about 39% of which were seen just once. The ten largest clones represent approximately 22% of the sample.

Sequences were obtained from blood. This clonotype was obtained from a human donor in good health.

CDR3 region: CASSFPRLAGYEQFF. The sequenced DNA is TGTGCCAGCAGCTTTCCAAGACTAGCGGGGTATGAGCAGTTCTTC. The sequence is built from TRBV7-2 and TRBJ2-1; TRBD2 aligns with 11 central bases. The CDR3 goes from the cysteine to the phenylalanine over 15 residues. Here the CDR3 DNA is all that survives: 45 bases in frame from base 1. The germline V gene sets CDR1 to SGHTA and CDR2 to FQGNSA. Unmatched junction bases come to 6, with V trimmed by 3 bases and J by 8 bases.